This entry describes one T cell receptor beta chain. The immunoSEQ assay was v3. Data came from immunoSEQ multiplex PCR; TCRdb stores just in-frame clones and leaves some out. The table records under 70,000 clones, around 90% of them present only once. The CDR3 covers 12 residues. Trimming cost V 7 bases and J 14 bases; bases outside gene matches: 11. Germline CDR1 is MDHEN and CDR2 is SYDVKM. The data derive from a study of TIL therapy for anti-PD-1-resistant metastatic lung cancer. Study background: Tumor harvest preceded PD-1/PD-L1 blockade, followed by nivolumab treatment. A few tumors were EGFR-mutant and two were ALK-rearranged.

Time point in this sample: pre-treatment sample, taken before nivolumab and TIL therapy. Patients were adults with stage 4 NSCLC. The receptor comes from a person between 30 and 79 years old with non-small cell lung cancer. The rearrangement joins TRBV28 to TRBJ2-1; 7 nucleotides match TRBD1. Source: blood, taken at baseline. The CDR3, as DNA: TGTGCCAGCATCAATTTTACAGGGGACGAGTTCTTC. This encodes CASINFTGDEFF.